This TCR beta chain is from a study of blood T cell repertoires in COVID-19. This CDR3 spans 14 amino acids. Germline CDR1 is SGHNT and CDR2 is YYREEE (reference sequence). Losses at the gene ends were 3 bases for V and 3 bases for J; bases not matched to a gene: 4. The table came from immunoSEQ multiplex PCR; TCRdb's copy has only in-frame clones and leaves some out. The sample contains some 95,000 clones, around 80% of which appear only once. The count of this clone is one. The chain joins TRBV5-4 to TRBJ2-7, with 9 bases that match TRBD1. This TCR was sampled from a man aged 70-80 years with acute or convalescent COVID-19. Sequencing was done on a sample of peripheral blood. DNA for the CDR3: TGTGCCAGCAGCTGGACAGGGGAGGTCTACGAGCAGTACTTC. It encodes CASSWTGEVYEQYF.